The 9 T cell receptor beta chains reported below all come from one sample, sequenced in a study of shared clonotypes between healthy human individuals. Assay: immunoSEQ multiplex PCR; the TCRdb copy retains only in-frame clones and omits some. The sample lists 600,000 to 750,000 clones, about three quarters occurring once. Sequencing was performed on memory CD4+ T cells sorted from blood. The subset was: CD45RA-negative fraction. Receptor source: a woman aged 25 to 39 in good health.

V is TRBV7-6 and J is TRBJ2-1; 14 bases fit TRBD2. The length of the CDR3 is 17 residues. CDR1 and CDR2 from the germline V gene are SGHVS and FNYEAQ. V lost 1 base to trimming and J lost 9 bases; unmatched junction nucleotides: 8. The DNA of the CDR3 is TGTGCCAGCAGCTTAGGAGGACTAGCGGGAGGAATCGGTGAGCAGTTCTTC. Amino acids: CASSLGGLAGGIGEQFF. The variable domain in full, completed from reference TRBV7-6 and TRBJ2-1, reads GAGVSQSPRYKVTKRGQDVALRCDPISGHVSLYWYRQALGQGPEFLTYFNYEAQQDKSGLPNDRFSAERPEGSISTLTIQRTEQRDSAMYRCASSLGGLAGGIGEQFFGPGTRLTVL.

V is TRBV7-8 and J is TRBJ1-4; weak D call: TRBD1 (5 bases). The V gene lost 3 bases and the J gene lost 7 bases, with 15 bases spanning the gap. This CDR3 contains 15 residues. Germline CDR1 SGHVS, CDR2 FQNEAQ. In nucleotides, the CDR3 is TGTGCCAGCAGCTTGAGGGACTGGACGGGTGAAAAACTGTTTTTT. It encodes CASSLRDWTGEKLFF.

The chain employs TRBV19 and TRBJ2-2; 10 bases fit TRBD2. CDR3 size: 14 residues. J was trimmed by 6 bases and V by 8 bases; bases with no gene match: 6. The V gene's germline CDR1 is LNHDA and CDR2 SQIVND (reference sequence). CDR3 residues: CASRGLARAGELFF. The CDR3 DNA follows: TGTGCCAGTCGGGGACTAGCGAGGGCCGGGGAGCTGTTTTTT.

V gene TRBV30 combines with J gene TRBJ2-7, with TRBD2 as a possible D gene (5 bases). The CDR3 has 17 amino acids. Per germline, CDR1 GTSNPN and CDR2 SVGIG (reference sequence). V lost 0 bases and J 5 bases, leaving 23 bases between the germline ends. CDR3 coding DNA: TGTGCCTGGAGTGTACTGGGTTACGGGGTGGGTGTGGACGAGCAGTACTTC. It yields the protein CAWSVLGYGVGVDEQYF.

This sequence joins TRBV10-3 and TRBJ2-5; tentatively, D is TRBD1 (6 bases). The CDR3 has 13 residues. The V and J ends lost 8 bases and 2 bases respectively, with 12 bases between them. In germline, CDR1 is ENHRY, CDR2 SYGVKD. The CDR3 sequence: CAIGQPPQETQYF. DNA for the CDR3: TGTGCCATCGGACAGCCCCCACAAGAGACCCAGTACTTC.

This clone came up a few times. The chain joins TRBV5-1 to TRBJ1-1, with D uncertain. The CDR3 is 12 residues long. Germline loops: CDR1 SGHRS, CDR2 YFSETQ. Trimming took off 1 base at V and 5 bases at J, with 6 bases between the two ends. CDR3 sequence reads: CASSLYGTEAFF. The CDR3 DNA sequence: TGCGCCAGCAGCTTGTATGGGACTGAAGCTTTCTTT.

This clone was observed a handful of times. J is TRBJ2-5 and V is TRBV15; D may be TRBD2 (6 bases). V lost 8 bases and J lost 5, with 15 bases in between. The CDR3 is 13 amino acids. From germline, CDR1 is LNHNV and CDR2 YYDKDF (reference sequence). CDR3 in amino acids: CATGGGRRETQYF. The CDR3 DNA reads TGTGCCACCGGAGGTGGGAGGCGCGAGACCCAGTACTTC.

The CDR3 loop is CASSSGQPAYGYTF. The CDR3 DNA is TGTGCCAGTAGTTCCGGACAGCCTGCCTATGGCTACACCTTC. This chain joins TRBV19 and TRBJ1-2; D might be TRBD1 (6 bases). The V end lost 5 bases, the J end lost 4 bases, and 14 bases lay between the germline ends. The CDR3 runs 14 residues. The germline V gene encodes CDR1 LNHDA and CDR2 SQIVND (reference sequence).

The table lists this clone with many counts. CDR3 coding DNA: TGTGCCAGCAGTTTCGCCGGGACAGTCAGCACAGATACGCAGTATTTT. It is translated as CASSFAGTVSTDTQYF. V and J are TRBV7-2 and TRBJ2-3; 7 nucleotides match TRBD1. Germline-derived CDR1 and CDR2 are SGHTA and FQGNSA. V was clipped by 6 bases and J by 0 bases; unmatched bases: 9. The CDR3 is 16 residues long.